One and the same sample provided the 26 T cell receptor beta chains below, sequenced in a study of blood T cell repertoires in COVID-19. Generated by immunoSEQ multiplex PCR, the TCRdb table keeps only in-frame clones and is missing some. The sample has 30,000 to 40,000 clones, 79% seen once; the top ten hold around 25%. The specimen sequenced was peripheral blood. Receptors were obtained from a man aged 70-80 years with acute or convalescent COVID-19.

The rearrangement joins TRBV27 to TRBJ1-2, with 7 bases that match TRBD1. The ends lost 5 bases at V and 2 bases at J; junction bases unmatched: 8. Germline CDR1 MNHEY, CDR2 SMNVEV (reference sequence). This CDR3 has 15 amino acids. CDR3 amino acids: CASSAPGGPNYGYTF. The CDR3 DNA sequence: TGTGCCAGCAGTGCCCCAGGGGGTCCCAACTATGGCTACACCTTC.

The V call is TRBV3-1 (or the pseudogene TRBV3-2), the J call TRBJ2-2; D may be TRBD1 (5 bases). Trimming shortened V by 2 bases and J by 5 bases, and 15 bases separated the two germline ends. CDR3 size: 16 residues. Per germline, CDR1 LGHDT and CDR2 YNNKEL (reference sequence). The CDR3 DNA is TGTGCCAGCAGCCAATTCGGGCAGGGATGGACCGGGGAGCTGTTTTTT. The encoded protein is CASSQFGQGWTGELFF.

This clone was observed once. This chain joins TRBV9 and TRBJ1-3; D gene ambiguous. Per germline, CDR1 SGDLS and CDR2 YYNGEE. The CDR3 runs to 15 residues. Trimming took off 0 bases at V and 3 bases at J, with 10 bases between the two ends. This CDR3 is CASSVAGIGGNTIYF. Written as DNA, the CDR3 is TGTGCCAGCAGCGTAGCAGGAATCGGTGGAAACACCATATATTTT.

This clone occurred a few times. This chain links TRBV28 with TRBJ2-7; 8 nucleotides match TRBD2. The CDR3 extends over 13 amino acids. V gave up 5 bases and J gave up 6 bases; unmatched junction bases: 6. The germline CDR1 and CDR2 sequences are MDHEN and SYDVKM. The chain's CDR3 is CASSVAGSLEQYF. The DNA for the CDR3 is TGTGCCAGCAGTGTAGCGGGATCCCTCGAGCAGTACTTC.

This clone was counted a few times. In DNA, the CDR3 is TGTGCCAGCTCACCCGGGACTAGGGGCGAGCAGTACTTC. It codes for CASSPGTRGEQYF. The chain links TRBV18 to TRBJ2-7; TRBD2 aligns across 8 bases. V lost 3 bases to trimming and J lost 6 bases; unmatched junction nucleotides: 4. The CDR3 consists of 13 residues. Per the germline V gene, CDR1 is KGHSH and CDR2 is LQKENI.

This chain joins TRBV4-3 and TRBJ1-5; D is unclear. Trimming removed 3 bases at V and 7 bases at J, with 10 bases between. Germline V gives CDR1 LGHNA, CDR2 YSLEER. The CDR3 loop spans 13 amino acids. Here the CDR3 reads CASSQQVGQPQHF. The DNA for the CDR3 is TGCGCCAGCAGCCAGCAGGTTGGGCAGCCCCAGCATTTT.

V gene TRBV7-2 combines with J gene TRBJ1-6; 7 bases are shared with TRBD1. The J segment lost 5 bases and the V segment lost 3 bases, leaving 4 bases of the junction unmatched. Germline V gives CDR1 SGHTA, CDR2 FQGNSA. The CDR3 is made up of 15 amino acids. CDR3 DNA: TGTGCCAGCAGCTTTACAGGGGCTGATAATTCACCCCTCCACTTT. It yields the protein CASSFTGADNSPLHF.

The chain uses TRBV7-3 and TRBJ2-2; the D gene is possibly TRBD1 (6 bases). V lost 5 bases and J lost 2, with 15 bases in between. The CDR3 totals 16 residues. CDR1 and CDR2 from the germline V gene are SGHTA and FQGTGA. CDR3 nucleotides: TGTGCCAGCAGCAGAACCGGGACATTCAACACCGGGGAGCTGTTTTTT. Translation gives CASSRTGTFNTGELFF.

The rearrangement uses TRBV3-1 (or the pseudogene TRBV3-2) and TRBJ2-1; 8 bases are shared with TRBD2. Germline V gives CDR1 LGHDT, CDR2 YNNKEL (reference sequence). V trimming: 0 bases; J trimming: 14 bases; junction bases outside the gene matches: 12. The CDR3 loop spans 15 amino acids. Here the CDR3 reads CASSQDTSPGGGKFF. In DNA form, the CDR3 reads TGTGCCAGCAGCCAAGACACATCCCCCGGGGGGGGTAAGTTCTTC.

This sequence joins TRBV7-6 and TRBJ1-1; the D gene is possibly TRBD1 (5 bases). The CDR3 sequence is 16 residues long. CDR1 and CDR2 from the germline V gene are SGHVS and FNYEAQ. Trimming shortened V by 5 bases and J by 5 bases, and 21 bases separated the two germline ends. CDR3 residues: CASSPGTGGGGTEAFF. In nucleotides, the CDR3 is TGTGCCAGCAGCCCCGGAACAGGCGGCGGGGGGACTGAAGCTTTCTTT.

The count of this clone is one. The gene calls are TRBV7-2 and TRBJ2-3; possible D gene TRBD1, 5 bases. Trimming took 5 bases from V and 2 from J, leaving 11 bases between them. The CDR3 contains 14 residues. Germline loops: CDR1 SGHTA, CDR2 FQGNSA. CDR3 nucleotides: TGTGCCAGCAGCCCAGGACACTTCACAGATACGCAGTATTTT. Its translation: CASSPGHFTDTQYF.

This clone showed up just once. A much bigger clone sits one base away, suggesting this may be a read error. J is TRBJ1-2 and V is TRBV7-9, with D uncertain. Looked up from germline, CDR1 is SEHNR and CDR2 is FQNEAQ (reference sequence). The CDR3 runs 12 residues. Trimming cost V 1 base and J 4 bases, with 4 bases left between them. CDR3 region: CASSLDSYGYTF. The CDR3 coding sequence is TGTGCCAGCAGCTTAGACAGCTATGGCTACACCTTC.

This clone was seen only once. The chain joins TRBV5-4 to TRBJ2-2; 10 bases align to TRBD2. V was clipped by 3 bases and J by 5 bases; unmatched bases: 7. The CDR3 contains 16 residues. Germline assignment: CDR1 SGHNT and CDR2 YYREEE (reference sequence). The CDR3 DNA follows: TGTGCCAGCAGCTCGCCAGCGGGAGGGTTTACCGGGGAGCTGTTTTTT. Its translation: CASSSPAGGFTGELFF.

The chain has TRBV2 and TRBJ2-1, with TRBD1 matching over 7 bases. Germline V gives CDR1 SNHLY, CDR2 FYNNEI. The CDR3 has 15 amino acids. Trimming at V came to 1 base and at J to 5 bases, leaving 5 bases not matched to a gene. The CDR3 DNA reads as TGTGCCAGCAGTGAAGTCCGACAGGGCCACAATGAGCAGTTCTTC. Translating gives CASSEVRQGHNEQFF.

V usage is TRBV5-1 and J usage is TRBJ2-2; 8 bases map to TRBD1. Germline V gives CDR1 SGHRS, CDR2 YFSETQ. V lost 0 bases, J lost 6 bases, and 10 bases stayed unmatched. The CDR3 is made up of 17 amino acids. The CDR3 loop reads CASSLVRSGGQAGELFF. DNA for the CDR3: TGCGCCAGCAGCTTGGTGCGGTCAGGGGGCCAGGCCGGGGAGCTGTTTTTT.

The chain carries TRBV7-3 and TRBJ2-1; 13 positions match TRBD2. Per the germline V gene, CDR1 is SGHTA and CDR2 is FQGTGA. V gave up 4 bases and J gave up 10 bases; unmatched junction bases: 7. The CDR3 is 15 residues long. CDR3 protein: CASSSTSGRSGEQFF. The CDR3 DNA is TGTGCCAGCAGCTCGACTAGCGGGAGGTCTGGCGAGCAGTTCTTC. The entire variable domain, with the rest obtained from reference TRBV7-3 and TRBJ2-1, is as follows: GAGVSQTPSNKVTEKGKYVELRCDPISGHTALYWYRQSLGQGPEFLIYFQGTGAADDSGLPNDRFFAVRPEGSVSTLKIQRTERGDSAVYLCASSSTSGRSGEQFFGPGTRLTVL.

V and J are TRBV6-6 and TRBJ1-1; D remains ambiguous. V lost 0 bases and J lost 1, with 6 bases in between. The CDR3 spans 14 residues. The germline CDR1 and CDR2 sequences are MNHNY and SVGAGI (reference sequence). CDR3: CASSYSEGNTEAFF. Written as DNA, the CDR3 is TGTGCCAGCAGTTACTCTGAGGGGAACACTGAAGCTTTCTTT.

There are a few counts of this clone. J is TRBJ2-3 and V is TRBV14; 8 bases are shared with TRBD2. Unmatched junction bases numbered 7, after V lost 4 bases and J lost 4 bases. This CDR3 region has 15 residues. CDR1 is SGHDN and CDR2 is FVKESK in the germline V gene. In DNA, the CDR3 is TGTGCCAGCAGCCGTGATGCGGGAGGCGCAGATACGCAGTATTTT. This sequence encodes CASSRDAGGADTQYF.

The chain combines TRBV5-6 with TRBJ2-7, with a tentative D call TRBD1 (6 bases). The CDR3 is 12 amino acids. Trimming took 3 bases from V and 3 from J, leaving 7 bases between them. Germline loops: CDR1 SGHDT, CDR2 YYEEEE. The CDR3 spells CASSWGHYEQYF. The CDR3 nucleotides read TGTGCCAGCAGCTGGGGACACTACGAGCAGTACTTC.

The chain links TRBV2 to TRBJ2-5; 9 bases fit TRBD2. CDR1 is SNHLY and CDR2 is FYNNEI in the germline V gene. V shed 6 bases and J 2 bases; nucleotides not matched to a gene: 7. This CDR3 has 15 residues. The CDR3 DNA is TGTGCCAGCAGGGAGAGTAGCGGGAGACAAGAGACCCAGTACTTC. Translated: CASRESSGRQETQYF.

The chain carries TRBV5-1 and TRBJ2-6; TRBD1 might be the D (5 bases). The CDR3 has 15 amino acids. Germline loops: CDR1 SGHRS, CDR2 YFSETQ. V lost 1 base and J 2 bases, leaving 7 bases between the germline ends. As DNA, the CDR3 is TGCGCCAGCAGCTTGATGGGGCCTGGGGCCAACGTCCTGACTTTC. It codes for CASSLMGPGANVLTF.

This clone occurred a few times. The CDR3 DNA reads as TGTGCCAGCACCCGAATGGGGGGGGCGTTTTGGGGCTACACCTTC. This encodes CASTRMGGAFWGYTF. The chain links TRBV7-2 to TRBJ1-2; D is perhaps TRBD1 (6 bases). Germline V gene sequence: CDR1 SGHTA, CDR2 FQGNSA. The V end was cut by 7 bases, the J end by 8 bases, with 23 bases between. This CDR3 contains 15 residues.

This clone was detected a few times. The CDR3: CASSLNLLGQEKTSYEQYF. The CDR3 bases are TGTGCCAGCAGTTTGAATCTGCTCGGCCAGGAAAAAACCTCCTACGAGCAGTACTTC. The V and J genes are TRBV28 and TRBJ2-7; D gene uncertain. Trimming stripped 3 bases from V and 0 bases from J, with 24 bases between. Germline lookup yields CDR1 MDHEN and CDR2 SYDVKM. This CDR3 region has 19 residues.

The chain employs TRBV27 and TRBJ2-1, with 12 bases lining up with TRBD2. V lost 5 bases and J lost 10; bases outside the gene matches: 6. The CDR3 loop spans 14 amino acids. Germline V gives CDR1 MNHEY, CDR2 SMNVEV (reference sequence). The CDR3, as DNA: TGTGCCAGCAGTCCCGGGACTAGCGGGTCAGAGCAGTTCTTC. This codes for CASSPGTSGSEQFF.

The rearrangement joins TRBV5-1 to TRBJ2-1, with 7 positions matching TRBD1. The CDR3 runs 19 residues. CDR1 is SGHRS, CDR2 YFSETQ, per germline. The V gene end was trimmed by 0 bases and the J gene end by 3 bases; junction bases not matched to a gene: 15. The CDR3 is CASSLAGGKGGKGYNEQFF. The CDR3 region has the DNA TGCGCCAGCAGCTTGGCAGGGGGTAAAGGGGGAAAAGGCTACAATGAGCAGTTCTTC.

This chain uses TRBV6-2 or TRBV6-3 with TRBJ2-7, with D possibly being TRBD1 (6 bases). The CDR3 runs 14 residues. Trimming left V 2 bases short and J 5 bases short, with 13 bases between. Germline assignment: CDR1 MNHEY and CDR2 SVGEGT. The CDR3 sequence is CASSYLLTGNEQYF. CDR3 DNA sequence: TGTGCCAGCAGTTACCTGTTGACAGGAAACGAGCAGTACTTC.